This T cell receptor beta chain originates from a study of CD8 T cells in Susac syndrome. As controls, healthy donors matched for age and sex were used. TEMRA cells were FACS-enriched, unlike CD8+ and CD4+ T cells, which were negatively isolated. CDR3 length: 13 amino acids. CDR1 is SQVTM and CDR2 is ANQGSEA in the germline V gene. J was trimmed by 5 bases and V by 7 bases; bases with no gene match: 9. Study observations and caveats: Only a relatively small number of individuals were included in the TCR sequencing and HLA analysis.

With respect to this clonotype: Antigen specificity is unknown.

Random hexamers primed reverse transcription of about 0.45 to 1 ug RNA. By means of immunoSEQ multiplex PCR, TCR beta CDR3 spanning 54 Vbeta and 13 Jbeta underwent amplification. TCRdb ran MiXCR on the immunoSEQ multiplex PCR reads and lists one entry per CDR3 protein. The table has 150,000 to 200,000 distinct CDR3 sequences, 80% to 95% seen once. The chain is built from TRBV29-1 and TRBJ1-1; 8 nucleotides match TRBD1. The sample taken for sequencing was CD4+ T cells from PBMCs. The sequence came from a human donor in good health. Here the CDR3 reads CSAAGQGKTEAFF. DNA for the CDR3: TGCAGCGCCGCAGGACAGGGTAAGACTGAAGCTTTCTTT.